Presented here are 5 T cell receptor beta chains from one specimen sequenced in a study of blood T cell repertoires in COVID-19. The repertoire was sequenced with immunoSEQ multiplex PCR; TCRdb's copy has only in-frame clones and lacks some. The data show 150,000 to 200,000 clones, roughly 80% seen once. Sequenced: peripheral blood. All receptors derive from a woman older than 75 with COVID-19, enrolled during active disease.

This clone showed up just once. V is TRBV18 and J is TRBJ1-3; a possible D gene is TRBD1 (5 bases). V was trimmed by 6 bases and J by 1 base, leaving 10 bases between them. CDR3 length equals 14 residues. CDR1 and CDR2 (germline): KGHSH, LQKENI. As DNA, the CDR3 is TGTGCCAGCTCGCCGGGACTTTCTGGAAACACCATATATTTT. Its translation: CASSPGLSGNTIYF. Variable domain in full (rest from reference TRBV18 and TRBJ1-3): NAGVMQNPRHLVRRRGQEARLRCSPMKGHSHVYWYRQLPEEGLKFMVYLQKENIIDESGMPKERFSAEFPKEGPSILRIQQVVRGDSAAYFCASSPGLSGNTIYFGEGSWLTVV.

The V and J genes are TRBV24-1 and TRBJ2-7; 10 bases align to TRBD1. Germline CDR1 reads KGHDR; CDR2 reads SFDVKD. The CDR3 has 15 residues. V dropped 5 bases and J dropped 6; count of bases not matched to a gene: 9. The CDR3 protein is CATSAQTGTGAEQYF. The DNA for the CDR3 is TGTGCCACCAGTGCCCAAACCGGGACAGGGGCCGAGCAGTACTTC.

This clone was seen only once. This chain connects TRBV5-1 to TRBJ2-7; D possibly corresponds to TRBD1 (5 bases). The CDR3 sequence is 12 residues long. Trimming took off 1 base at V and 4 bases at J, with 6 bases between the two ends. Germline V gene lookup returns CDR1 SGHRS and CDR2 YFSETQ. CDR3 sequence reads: CASSLPGYEQYF. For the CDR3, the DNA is TGCGCCAGCAGCTTGCCAGGGTACGAGCAGTACTTC.

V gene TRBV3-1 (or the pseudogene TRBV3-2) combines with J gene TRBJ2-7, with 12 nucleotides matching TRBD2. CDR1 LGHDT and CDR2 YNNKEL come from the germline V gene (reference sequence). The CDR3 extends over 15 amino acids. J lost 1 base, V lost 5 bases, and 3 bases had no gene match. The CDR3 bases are TGTGCCAGCAGCTCTACTAGCGGGAGGTCCTACGAGCAGTACTTC. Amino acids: CASSSTSGRSYEQYF.

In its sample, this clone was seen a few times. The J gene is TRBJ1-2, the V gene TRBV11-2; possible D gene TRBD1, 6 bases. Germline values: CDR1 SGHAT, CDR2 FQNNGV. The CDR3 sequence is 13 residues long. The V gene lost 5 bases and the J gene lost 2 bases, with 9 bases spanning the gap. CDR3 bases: TGTGCCAGCAGCCCCGGACAGAACTATGGCTACACCTTC. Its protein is CASSPGQNYGYTF.